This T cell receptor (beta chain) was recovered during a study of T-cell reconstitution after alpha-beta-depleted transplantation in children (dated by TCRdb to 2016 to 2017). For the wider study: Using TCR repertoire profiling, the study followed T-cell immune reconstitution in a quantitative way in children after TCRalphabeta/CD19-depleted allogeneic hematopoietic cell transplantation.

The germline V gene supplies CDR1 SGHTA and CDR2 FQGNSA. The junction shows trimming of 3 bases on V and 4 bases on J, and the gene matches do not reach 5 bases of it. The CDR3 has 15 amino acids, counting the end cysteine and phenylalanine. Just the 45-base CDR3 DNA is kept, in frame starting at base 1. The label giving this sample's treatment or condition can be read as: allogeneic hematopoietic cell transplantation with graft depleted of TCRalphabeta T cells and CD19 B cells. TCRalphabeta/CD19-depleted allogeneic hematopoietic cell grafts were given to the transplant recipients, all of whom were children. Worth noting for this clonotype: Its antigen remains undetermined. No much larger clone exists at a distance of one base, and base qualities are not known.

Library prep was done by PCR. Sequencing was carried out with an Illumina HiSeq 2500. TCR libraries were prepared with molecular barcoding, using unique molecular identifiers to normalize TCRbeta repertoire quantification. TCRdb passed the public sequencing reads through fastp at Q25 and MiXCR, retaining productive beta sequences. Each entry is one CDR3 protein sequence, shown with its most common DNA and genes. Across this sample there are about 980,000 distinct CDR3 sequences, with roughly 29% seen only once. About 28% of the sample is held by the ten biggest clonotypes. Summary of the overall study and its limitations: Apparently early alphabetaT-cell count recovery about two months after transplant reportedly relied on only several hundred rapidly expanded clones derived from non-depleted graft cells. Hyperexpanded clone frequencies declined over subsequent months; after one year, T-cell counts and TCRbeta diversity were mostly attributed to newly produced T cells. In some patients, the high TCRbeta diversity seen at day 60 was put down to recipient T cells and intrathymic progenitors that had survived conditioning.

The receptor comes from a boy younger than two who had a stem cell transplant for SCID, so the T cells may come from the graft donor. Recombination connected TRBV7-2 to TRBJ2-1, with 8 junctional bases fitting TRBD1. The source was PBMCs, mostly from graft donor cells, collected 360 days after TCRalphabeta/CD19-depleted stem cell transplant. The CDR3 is CASSFGRQGYNEQFF. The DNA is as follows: TGTGCCAGCAGCTTCGGTAGACAGGGGTACAATGAGCAGTTCTTC.